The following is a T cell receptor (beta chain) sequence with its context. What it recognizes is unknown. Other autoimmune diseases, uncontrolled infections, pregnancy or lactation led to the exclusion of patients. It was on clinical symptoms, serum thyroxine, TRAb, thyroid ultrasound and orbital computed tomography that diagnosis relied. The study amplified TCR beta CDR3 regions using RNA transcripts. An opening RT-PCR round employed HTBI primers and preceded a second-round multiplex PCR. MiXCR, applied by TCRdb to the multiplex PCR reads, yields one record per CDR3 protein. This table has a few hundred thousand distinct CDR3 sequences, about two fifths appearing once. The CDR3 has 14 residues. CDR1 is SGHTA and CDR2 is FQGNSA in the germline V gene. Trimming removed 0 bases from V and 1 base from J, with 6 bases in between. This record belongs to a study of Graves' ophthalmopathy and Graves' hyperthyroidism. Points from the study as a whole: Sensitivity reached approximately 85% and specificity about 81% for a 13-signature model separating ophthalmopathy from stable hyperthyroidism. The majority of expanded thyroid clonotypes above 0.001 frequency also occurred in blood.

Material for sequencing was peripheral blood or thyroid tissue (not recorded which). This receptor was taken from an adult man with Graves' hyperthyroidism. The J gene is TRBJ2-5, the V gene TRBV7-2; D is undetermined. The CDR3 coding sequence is TGTGCCAGCAGCTTAGCGCCCACCCAAGAGACCCAGTACTTC. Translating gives CASSLAPTQETQYF.